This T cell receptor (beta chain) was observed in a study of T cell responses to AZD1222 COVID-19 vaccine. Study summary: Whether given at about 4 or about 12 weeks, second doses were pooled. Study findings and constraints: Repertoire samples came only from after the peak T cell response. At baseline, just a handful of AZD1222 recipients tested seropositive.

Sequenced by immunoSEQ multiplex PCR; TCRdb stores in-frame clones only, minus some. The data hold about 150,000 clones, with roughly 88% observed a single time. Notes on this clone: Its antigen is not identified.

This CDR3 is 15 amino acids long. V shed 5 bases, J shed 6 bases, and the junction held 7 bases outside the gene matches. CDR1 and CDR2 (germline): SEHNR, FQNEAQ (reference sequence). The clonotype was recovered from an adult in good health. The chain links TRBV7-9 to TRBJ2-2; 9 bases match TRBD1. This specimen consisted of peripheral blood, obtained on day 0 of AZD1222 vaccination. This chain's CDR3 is CASSPGQGQPGELFF. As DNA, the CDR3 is TGTGCCAGCAGCCCCGGACAGGGGCAGCCCGGGGAGCTGTTTTTT.